Below, 13 T cell receptor beta chains from the same sample are listed, as sequenced in a study of graft-versus-host responses after intestinal transplantation. Sequencing was performed with immunoSEQ multiplex PCR; in TCRdb, only in-frame clones are kept and a portion is missing. The table lists 20,000 to 25,000 clones, roughly half of them singletons. Here the sequenced sample was alloreactive CD4+ T cells from a mixed lymphocyte reaction culture, taken before intestinal transplant. Indicated subset: CFSE-low proliferating T cells sorted from roughly six-day pre-transplant mixed lymphocyte reaction (GvH or HvG direction). The receptors derive from a human patient who received an intestinal transplant.

The chain joins TRBV5-1 to TRBJ2-5, with 10 bases fitting TRBD2. The DNA end is a closer match to TRBJ2-7, so the J assignment may be wrong. Germline loops: CDR1 SGHRS, CDR2 YFSETQ. The CDR3 covers 16 residues. CDR3 amino acids: CASSLVLAGAHYEQYF. Written as DNA, the CDR3 is TGCGCCAGCAGCTTGGTTCTAGCGGGGGCCCACTACGAGCAGTACTTC.

Only a few counts were recorded for this clone. This chain links TRBV5-1 with TRBJ2-2; no firm D call. The V end was cut by 1 base, the J end by 0 bases, with 7 bases between. The CDR3 consists of 15 residues. Germline loops: CDR1 SGHRS, CDR2 YFSETQ. The CDR3 sequence: CASSLNYPNTGELFF. Written as DNA, the CDR3 is TGCGCCAGCAGCTTGAACTACCCGAACACCGGGGAGCTGTTTTTT. Based on the CDR3 plus reference TRBV5-1 and TRBJ2-2, the full variable domain is KAGVTQTPRYLIKTRGQQVTLSCSPISGHRSVSWYQQTPGQGLQFLFEYFSETQRNKGNFPGRFSGRQFSNSRSEMNVSTLELGDSALYLCASSLNYPNTGELFFGEGSRLTVL.

The table lists this clone with a few counts. The chain employs TRBV13 and TRBJ2-7; D uncertain. Germline V gene data show CDR1 as PRHDT and CDR2 as FYEKMQ (reference sequence). V lost 5 bases and J lost 1, with 18 bases in between. There are 16 residues in the CDR3. The CDR3 loop reads CASSARGHFGSYEQYF. The CDR3 bases are TGTGCCAGCAGCGCGCGTGGGCATTTTGGGTCCTACGAGCAGTACTTC.

The chain carries TRBV15 and TRBJ2-3, with 8 bases fitting TRBD2. The CDR3 totals 15 residues. V trimming: 3 bases; J trimming: 4 bases; junction bases outside the gene matches: 6. The V gene's germline CDR1 is LNHNV and CDR2 YYDKDF (reference sequence). The CDR3 DNA follows: TGTGCCACCAGCAGCCCGGGACTAGTGGCAGATACGCAGTATTTT. Translation: CATSSPGLVADTQYF.

The chain employs TRBV7-3 and TRBJ1-1; D possibly corresponds to TRBD1 (6 bases). Trimming cost V 7 bases and J 1 base, with 10 bases left between them. This CDR3 spans 13 amino acids. The germline CDR1 and CDR2 sequences are SGHTA and FQGTGA. The CDR3 DNA reads TGTGCCAGCACTGCGGACAGGAACACTGAAGCTTTCTTT. This translates into CASTADRNTEAFF.

The rearrangement joins TRBV6-5 to TRBJ2-3; 7 positions match TRBD2. The trim removed 11 bases at V and 4 bases at J, leaving 12 bases unmatched. Germline CDR1 reads MNHEY; CDR2 reads SVGAGI. The CDR3 covers 14 residues. As DNA, the CDR3 is TGTGCCGTCGGACGGGGGGAAGGGGCAGATACGCAGTATTTT. Protein: CAVGRGEGADTQYF.

V is TRBV19 and J is TRBJ2-7; TRBD1 is a possible D gene (6 bases). Germline CDR1 reads LNHDA; CDR2 reads SQIVND (reference sequence). The CDR3 is 16 residues long. V was clipped by 3 bases and J by 2 bases, with 17 bases between them. The DNA for the CDR3 is TGTGCCAGTAGTATTTCGACAGGCCTTTCCACCTACGAGCAGTACTTC. Translated, it gives CASSISTGLSTYEQYF.

CDR3 bases: TGTGCCAGCAGCTTAGTTGTGGTCGGGGCCTACGAGCAGTACTTC. This codes for CASSLVVVGAYEQYF. The genes are TRBV7-2 and TRBJ2-7; weak D call: TRBD2 (5 bases). Germline-derived CDR1 and CDR2 are SGHTA and FQGNSA. Trimming left V 1 base short and J 2 bases short, with 12 bases between. This CDR3 region has 15 residues. Drawing the rest from reference TRBV7-2 and TRBJ2-7, the complete variable domain is GAGVSQSPSNKVTEKGKDVELRCDPISGHTALYWYRQSLGQGLEFLIYFQGNSAPDKSGLPSDRFSAERTGGSVSTLTIQRTQQEDSAVYLCASSLVVVGAYEQYFGPGTRLTVT.

V gene TRBV10-2 combines with J gene TRBJ2-7, with D perhaps TRBD1 (6 bases). Looked up from germline, CDR1 is WSHSY and CDR2 is SAAADI. The CDR3 consists of 14 residues. With 4 bases removed from V and 6 bases from J, the gap between germline ends came to 16 bases. The CDR3 reads CASSASRGISEQYF. The CDR3 coding sequence is TGCGCCAGCAGTGCGTCTAGGGGGATTTCCGAGCAGTACTTC.

This clone showed up just a few times. V usage is TRBV6-5 and J usage is TRBJ2-7; the match to TRBD1 covers 10 bases. The CDR3 runs 15 residues. From germline, CDR1 is MNHEY and CDR2 SVGAGI. J gave up 4 bases and V 2 bases, and 5 bases lay outside the gene matches. The CDR3 region is CASSYGRTGGYEQYF. DNA of the CDR3: TGTGCCAGCAGTTACGGTAGGACAGGGGGGTACGAGCAGTACTTC.

In nucleotides, the CDR3 is TGTGCCAGCAGCTTAGTGAGCGGGGGTAACTATGGCTACACCTTC. This encodes CASSLVSGGNYGYTF. This chain connects TRBV7-6 to TRBJ1-2, with D tentatively TRBD1 (5 bases). The CDR3 is 15 amino acids. V shed 1 base and J shed 1 base, with 10 bases lying between them. CDR1 is SGHVS and CDR2 is FNYEAQ in the germline V gene.

The chain has TRBV27 and TRBJ2-1; D unresolved. CDR1 and CDR2 from the germline V gene are MNHEY and SMNVEV (reference sequence). This CDR3 comprises 13 residues. Trimming removed 2 bases at V and 7 bases at J, with 9 bases between. CDR3 region: CASSLGQVNEQFF. The CDR3, as DNA: TGTGCCAGCAGTTTAGGGCAGGTGAATGAGCAGTTCTTC.

This chain joins TRBV29-1 and TRBJ1-2; TRBD1 agrees at 9 bases. Germline CDR1 is SQVTM and CDR2 is ANQGSEA. The V segment lost 7 bases and the J segment 2 bases; nucleotides outside the gene matches: 2. The CDR3 is 12 residues long. The CDR3 here is CSAGQGNYGYTF. CDR3 DNA sequence: TGCAGCGCTGGACAGGGGAACTATGGCTACACCTTC.